Described below is a single T cell receptor beta chain sequence and its context. Its antigen is unknown. Compared with germline, one end of the junction differs, possibly owing to a read error. Including cysteine and phenylalanine, the CDR3 has 15 amino acids. The DNA shown is the 45-base CDR3, in frame from base 1. From the germline V gene (reference sequence), CDR1 is SSHAT and CDR2 is FNYEAQ. The trial excluded patients who had a history of autoimmune disease or who were on systemic immunosuppression. Peripheral blood for TCR sequencing was collected from all dose cohorts at baseline, on cycle 4 day 1, and on cycle 7 day 1. The samples were drawn from a first-in-human, open-label, multicenter phase I dose-escalation trial of ivuxolimab. Adults with locally advanced or metastatic melanoma, renal cell carcinoma, hepatocellular carcinoma or head and neck squamous cell carcinoma were enrolled in the trial. Before TCR sequencing, CD4+ T cells and CD8+ T cells from peripheral blood were sorted into separate populations.

This entry comes from a study of OX40 agonist ivuxolimab in advanced cancers. The study in broad terms: Ivuxolimab was a fully human IgG2 agonistic monoclonal antibody targeting the costimulatory receptor OX40 (CD134). Intravenous ivuxolimab was administered to patients every 2 weeks at six dose levels: 0.01, 0.1, 0.3, 1.5, 3 and 10 mg/kg. Of the roughly 54 dose-escalation patients, hepatocellular carcinoma was present in around 19, melanoma in roughly 15, renal cell carcinoma in 9 and head and neck cancer in 9. In the dose-escalation cohort, 82.7% of patients were male, and the mean age was roughly 60 years, with a range of about 20 to 79. Patients were allowed to have had prior anti-PD-1, anti-PD-L1 or anti-CTLA-4 therapy, and around two fifths of the dose-escalation patients had been treated with checkpoint inhibitors. Partial responses occurred in three dose-escalation patients: two with cutaneous melanoma and one with hepatocellular carcinoma. The purpose of peripheral TCRbeta sequencing was to test whether ivuxolimab changed TCR sequence diversity and led to clonal T-cell expansion. The monotherapy dose-escalation portion (N ≈ 52 patients) of the phase I ivuxolimab trial is reported in the paper. Points the paper makes about the study in general: The antigen specificity of the clonally expanded peripheral T cells was not determined. Low levels of normalized T-cell clonal expansion were also seen in some patients who did not respond. In the 0.1-3.0 mg/kg groups, partial responders were among the patients with the lowest normalized peripheral clonal expansion, particularly in CD8+ T cells. At doses of 0.1 to 3.0 mg/kg, clonal expansion of both CD4+ and CD8+ blood T cells was observed from baseline to week 6. After ivuxolimab, more expanded clones were found on average in CD8+ T cells than in CD4+ T cells.

For sequencing of the TCRbeta CDR3 region, genomic DNA was extracted from the sorted cells. The immunoSEQ Assay was used for sequencing of TCRbeta CDR3 regions. Here the immuneACCESS table is served through TCRdb, limited to in-frame sequences with V and J called. Missing clones are a known gap in these copies; in checked studies unresolved V genes cover under half, and the rest lacks a known reason. The sample table lists roughly 30,000 clones, 75% to 90% of them with a count of one. The ten biggest clones cover 38% of the sample. This clonotype originated in an adult with an advanced solid tumor such as melanoma, head and neck, liver or kidney cancer. The material sequenced was CD4+ or CD8+ T cells sorted from blood, taken in a trial of the OX40 agonist ivuxolimab. The chain is made from TRBV7-7 and TRBJ2-7; 8 junctional bases match TRBD2. This receptor has the CDR3 CASSRGSGSSYEQYF. In nucleotide form, the sequence is TGTGCTAGCAGCCGCGGCAGCGGGAGCTCCTACGAGCAGTACTTC.